A selection of T cell receptor beta chains follows, all from one sample in a study of somatic mutations in cytotoxic T cells in rheumatoid arthritis. Assay: immunoSEQ multiplex PCR; the TCRdb copy retains only in-frame clones and omits some. The top ten hold roughly 10% of the sample, which has 15,000 to 20,000 clones, approximately 80% seen once. Sequences were obtained from CD8+ T cells sorted from blood. The receptors were sampled from an adult with rheumatoid arthritis. CDR3s include the opening cysteine and the closing phenylalanine or tryptophan. A D gene is named only where the DNA matches it firmly. Not all rows give a size; the values are once, few, many and, for expanded clones, a class.

d_call,clone_size,v_call,j_call,cdr3_nt,cdr3_aa
TRBD2,NA,TRBV28,TRBJ2-5,TGTGCCAGCAGTCCATCTACTAGCGGGGGTTGGGGGACCCAGTACTTC,CASSPSTSGGWGTQYF
NA,NA,TRBV9,TRBJ1-4,TGTGCCAGCAGCGCGGACAGCAGCGGGGAAAAACTGTTTTTT,CASSADSSGEKLFF
NA,few,TRBV11-2,TRBJ2-1,TGTGCCAGCAGCTTAAACCGGGATGAGCAGTTCTTC,CASSLNRDEQFF
NA,NA,TRBV4-2,TRBJ1-3,TGTGCCAGCAGCCAAGGCGGAGCTGGAAACACCATATATTTT,CASSQGGAGNTIYF
NA,NA,TRBV4-1,TRBJ1-6,TGCGCCAGCAGCCAAGCGACAGGACAAGGGACACCCCTCCACTTT,CASSQATGQGTPLHF
NA,NA,TRBV7-6,TRBJ2-5,TGTGCCAGCAGCGTAGGGGCGGGAAAGACCCAGTACTTC,CASSVGAGKTQYF
TRBD1,NA,TRBV5-1,TRBJ1-1,TGCGCCAGCAGCTTGGCTTCGAACAGGGGGCTCGTAAACACTGAAGCTTTCTTT,CASSLASNRGLVNTEAFF
NA,NA,TRBV2,TRBJ2-5,TGTGCCAGCAGTGAAAGGGGGTGGCAAGAGACCCAGTACTTC,CASSERGWQETQYF
TRBD1,NA,TRBV6-5,TRBJ2-2,TGTGCCAGCAGTTACTCACAGGGGGTCACCGGGGAGCTGTTTTTT,CASSYSQGVTGELFF
NA,NA,TRBV27,TRBJ1-2,TGTGCCAGCAGTTTCAGGGGTGACTACACCTTC,CASSFRGDYTF
NA,NA,TRBV5-4,TRBJ2-1,TGTGCCAGCAGCTTGGACAGTTGGACAATCCCCTACAATGAGCAGTTCTTC,CASSLDSWTIPYNEQFF
NA,NA,TRBV30,TRBJ1-4,TGTGCCTGGAGTGTACATGGGTGGCCAAATGAAAAACTGTTTTTT,CAWSVHGWPNEKLFF
TRBD1,NA,TRBV27,TRBJ1-5,TGTGCCAGCAGTTACGGGACAGGGGGGCAGCCCCAGCATTTT,CASSYGTGGQPQHF
NA,NA,TRBV30,TRBJ1-6,TGTGCCTGGACCCGGACAGAAAATTCACCCCTCCACTTT,CAWTRTENSPLHF
NA,NA,TRBV27,TRBJ1-6,TGTGCCAGCAGTAGGATAGCCAGCCCGAATTCACCCCTCCACTTT,CASSRIASPNSPLHF
NA,NA,TRBV12-5,TRBJ1-1,TGTGCTAGTGGCGTCGGGAACACTGAAGCTTTCTTT,CASGVGNTEAFF